Each of the 14 T cell receptor beta chains below was sequenced from the same sample in a study of blood T cell repertoires in COVID-19. Profiling relied on immunoSEQ multiplex PCR, and the TCRdb table lists in-frame clones only, not all of them. The sample holds about 150,000 clones; roughly four fifths are singletons and the top ten take about 7.3%. The sample comprised PBMCs or T cells enriched from blood (not recorded which). The receptors derive from a man aged 50 to 60 who had recovered from COVID-19.

The V gene is TRBV7-8, the J gene TRBJ1-6; 7 bases map to TRBD1. Germline V gene lookup returns CDR1 SGHVS and CDR2 FQNEAQ. The CDR3 consists of 15 residues. With 5 bases clipped from V and 10 bases from J, the junction kept 11 bases outside the gene matches. The CDR3 DNA follows: TGTGCCAGCAGCCCCGAGGGACAGCCCATCTCACCCCTCCACTTT. It translates to CASSPEGQPISPLHF.

The chain combines TRBV11-2 with TRBJ2-7; D is possibly TRBD2 (6 bases). This CDR3 has 17 residues. Between the trimmed V and J ends, which lost 5 bases and 4 bases, there was a span of 24 bases. In germline, CDR1 is SGHAT, CDR2 FQNNGV. CDR3 coding DNA: TGTGCCAGCAGCCCAGCCTATCTACTAGCCGAAGCGTACGAGCAGTACTTC. Protein product: CASSPAYLLAEAYEQYF.

The J gene is TRBJ1-5, the V gene TRBV12-5; 7 bases match TRBD1. With 3 bases clipped from V and 2 bases from J, the junction kept 13 bases outside the gene matches. Germline-derived CDR1 and CDR2 are LGHNT and FRNRAP. The CDR3 is 18 residues long. In DNA form, the CDR3 reads TGTGCTAGTGGTTTTTACCCCAGACAGGGTAGAGGCAATCAGCCCCAGCATTTT. Protein: CASGFYPRQGRGNQPQHF.

The chain recombines TRBV9 with TRBJ2-5; D is perhaps TRBD2 (6 bases). Germline loops: CDR1 SGDLS, CDR2 YYNGEE. Trimming stripped 4 bases from V and 0 bases from J, with 10 bases between. The CDR3 consists of 14 residues. This CDR3 is CASSSRGNQETQYF. CDR3 in DNA: TGTGCCAGCAGCTCCCGGGGGAACCAAGAGACCCAGTACTTC.

This clone was seen more than once but under ten times. The chain recombines TRBV7-8 with TRBJ1-2; no clear D gene. The CDR3 totals 15 residues. The V end was cut by 2 bases, the J end by 4 bases, with 14 bases between. CDR1 and CDR2 (germline): SGHVS, FQNEAQ. The CDR3 region is CASSLMGGQPYGYTF. Here the CDR3 DNA reads TGTGCCAGCAGCTTAATGGGAGGGCAGCCCTATGGCTACACCTTC.

The V call is TRBV2, the J call TRBJ1-1; 8 positions agree with TRBD1. The CDR3 sequence is 14 residues long. Unmatched junction bases numbered 9, after V lost 4 bases and J lost 8 bases. Germline CDR1 and CDR2: SNHLY and FYNNEI. This CDR3 is CASSVDRGSVEAFF. The CDR3 DNA sequence: TGTGCCAGCAGTGTCGACAGGGGCAGCGTCGAAGCTTTCTTT. Drawing the rest from reference TRBV2 and TRBJ1-1, the complete variable domain is EPEVTQTPSHQVTQMGQEVILRCVPISNHLYFYWYRQILGQKVEFLVSFYNNEISEKSEIFDDQFSVERPDGSNFTLKIRSTKLEDSAMYFCASSVDRGSVEAFFGQGTRLTVV.

This clone appeared a single time. The V and J genes are TRBV11-2 and TRBJ1-6, with D possibly matching TRBD1 (6 bases). The CDR3 totals 14 residues. Trimming took off 5 bases at V and 10 bases at J, with 15 bases between the two ends. The germline CDR1 and CDR2 sequences are SGHAT and FQNNGV. The CDR3 loop reads CASSQGIDRSPLHF. CDR3 coding DNA: TGTGCCAGCAGCCAGGGGATAGATCGGTCACCCCTCCACTTT. The full variable domain, completed using reference TRBV11-2 and TRBJ1-6, is EAGVAQSPRYKIIEKRQSVAFWCNPISGHATLYWYQQILGQGPKLLIQFQNNGVVDDSQLPKDRFSAERLKGVDSTLKIQPAKLEDSAVYLCASSQGIDRSPLHFGNGTRLTVT.

This chain uses TRBV7-2 with TRBJ2-1, with TRBD2 matching over 8 bases. This CDR3 has 17 amino acids. With V trimmed by 0 bases and J by 0 bases, 4 bases remained unmatched. Germline V gene sequence: CDR1 SGHTA, CDR2 FQGNSA. The CDR3, as DNA: TGTGCCAGCAGCTTAGCGAGACTAGCGACCTCCTACAATGAGCAGTTCTTC. Its translation: CASSLARLATSYNEQFF.

The V call is TRBV27, the J call TRBJ2-3, with a possible D match to TRBD2 (5 bases). Trimming stripped 5 bases from V and 5 bases from J, with 17 bases between. The CDR3 extends over 15 amino acids. Germline V lookup: CDR1 MNHEY, CDR2 SMNVEV (reference sequence). The CDR3 DNA reads as TGTGCCAGCAGTCCCATAACTAGTTTGGGAGATACGCAGTATTTT. It codes for CASSPITSLGDTQYF.

The J gene is TRBJ2-5, the V gene TRBV9, with 8 positions matching TRBD1. Germline assignment: CDR1 SGDLS and CDR2 YYNGEE. V trimming: 4 bases; J trimming: 5 bases; junction bases outside the gene matches: 7. The CDR3 covers 14 residues. CDR3 sequence reads: CASSPRDRRETQYF. CDR3 sequence (DNA): TGTGCCAGCAGCCCCCGGGACAGGCGGGAGACCCAGTACTTC.

The chain carries TRBV5-5 and TRBJ2-7; TRBD1 is a possible D gene (6 bases). Per the germline V gene, CDR1 is SGHKS and CDR2 is YYEKEE (reference sequence). V lost 4 bases and J 0 bases, leaving 14 bases between the germline ends. The CDR3 sequence is 15 residues long. CDR3 residues: CASSNLDRSSYEQYF. In DNA, the CDR3 is TGTGCCAGCAGCAACCTAGACAGGAGCTCCTACGAGCAGTACTTC. Full variable domain (outside the CDR3, taken from reference TRBV5-5 and TRBJ2-7): DAGVTQSPTHLIKTRGQQVTLRCSPISGHKSVSWYQQVLGQGPQFIFQYYEKEERGRGNFPDRFSARQFPNYSSELNVNALLLGDSALYLCASSNLDRSSYEQYFGPGTRLTVT.

The genes are TRBV5-1 and TRBJ2-5, with TRBD2 matching 8 bases. V lost 2 bases to trimming and J lost 0 bases; unmatched junction nucleotides: 6. CDR1 is SGHRS and CDR2 is YFSETQ in the germline V gene. The CDR3 is 16 residues long. Here the CDR3 DNA reads TGCGCCAGCAGCTTCGGTTCAGCGGGGGACCAAGAGACCCAGTACTTC. Its translation is CASSFGSAGDQETQYF.

This clone has only a few counts. The rearrangement joins TRBV7-3 to TRBJ1-2; 7 bases align to TRBD1. CDR3 length: 13 residues. Germline-derived CDR1 and CDR2 are SGHTA and FQGTGA. V was pared by 4 bases and J by 7 bases, with 6 bases of the junction left unmatched. CDR3 in amino acids: CASSSGGVGGYTF. The CDR3 region has the DNA TGTGCCAGCAGCTCAGGGGGTGTTGGTGGCTACACCTTC.

Regarding this clone: This same CDR3 is encoded by further DNA sequences in the sample. The rearrangement joins TRBV6-5 to TRBJ2-1; TRBD2 aligns across 12 bases. Germline-derived CDR1 and CDR2 are MNHEY and SVGAGI. J gave up 5 bases and V 4 bases, and 3 bases lay outside the gene matches. The CDR3 loop spans 15 amino acids. The CDR3 bases are TGTGCCAGCAGTTCTCTAGCGGGGGGGGACAATGAGCAGTTCTTC. Translating gives CASSSLAGGDNEQFF.